The 18 T cell receptor beta chains below come from one sample, sequenced in a study of blood T cell repertoires in COVID-19. Assay used: immunoSEQ multiplex PCR; TCRdb lists only in-frame clones, some missing. The sample includes approximately 210,000 clones, roughly four fifths of them seen just once. Sequenced material: peripheral blood. These receptors originate from a woman aged 40 to 49 with acute or convalescent COVID-19.

As DNA, the CDR3 is TGCGCCAGCAGCTCCGCCGGGACAGAGTACTACACCTTC. The encoded protein is CASSSAGTEYYTF. The J gene is TRBJ1-2, the V gene TRBV5-1, with 7 bases fitting TRBD1. Germline V gene data show CDR1 as SGHRS and CDR2 as YFSETQ. CDR3 length: 13 amino acids. J lost 10 bases, V lost 3 bases, and 9 bases had no gene match.

The chain employs TRBV19 and TRBJ1-1, with D possibly matching TRBD1 (5 bases). CDR3 length: 14 residues. Germline CDR1 and CDR2: LNHDA and SQIVND (reference sequence). Trimming took off 3 bases at V and 5 bases at J, with 13 bases between the two ends. The CDR3 sequence is CASSMGEDGTEAFF. The CDR3, as DNA: TGTGCCAGTAGTATGGGGGAGGATGGGACTGAAGCTTTCTTT.

The chain employs TRBV4-3 and TRBJ1-6; 7 nucleotides match TRBD1. The germline V gene has CDR1 LGHNA and CDR2 YSLEER. The CDR3 is made up of 13 amino acids. J lost 9 bases, V lost 5 bases, and 4 bases had no gene match. The CDR3: CASSSQGGSPLHF. Here the CDR3 DNA reads TGCGCCAGCAGCAGTCAGGGGGGTTCACCCCTCCACTTT.

The chain couples TRBV7-9 to TRBJ2-5; possible D gene TRBD2, 6 bases. The germline V gene has CDR1 SEHNR and CDR2 FQNEAQ (reference sequence). CDR3 length: 15 amino acids. V lost 5 bases to trimming and J lost 1 base, with 14 bases between them. CDR3 nucleotides: TGTGCCAGCAGCCTCGGGGAGGTTCCCCAAGAGACCCAGTACTTC. Translation: CASSLGEVPQETQYF.

For this clone: The sample holds other DNA sequences that translate to the same CDR3. The chain carries TRBV27 and TRBJ2-7; 7 bases align to TRBD1. This CDR3 comprises 14 residues. From germline, CDR1 is MNHEY and CDR2 SMNVEV (reference sequence). V was pared by 6 bases and J by 5 bases, with 10 bases of the junction left unmatched. CDR3 amino acids: CASRPDRPPNEQYF. The CDR3 nucleotides are TGTGCCAGCAGACCGGACAGGCCTCCGAACGAGCAGTACTTC.

The J gene is TRBJ1-2, the V gene TRBV9; maybe TRBD1 (5 bases). Trimming shortened V by 0 bases and J by 0 bases, and 15 bases separated the two germline ends. The germline CDR1 and CDR2 sequences are SGDLS and YYNGEE. The CDR3 consists of 17 residues. This CDR3 reads CASSVGKETVANYGYTF. The CDR3 DNA reads as TGTGCCAGCAGCGTAGGAAAAGAGACAGTAGCTAACTATGGCTACACCTTC.

As DNA, the CDR3 is TGTGCCAGTAGTATGGGGTCAGGGGGACGATACAATGAGCAGTTCTTC. As protein: CASSMGSGGRYNEQFF. The chain couples TRBV19 to TRBJ2-1; 7 bases match TRBD1. Germline loops: CDR1 LNHDA, CDR2 SQIVND (reference sequence). The CDR3 is 16 amino acids. The J segment lost 4 bases and the V segment lost 3 bases, leaving 9 bases of the junction unmatched.

The chain carries TRBV7-8 and TRBJ2-7, with 9 bases lining up with TRBD2. Germline V gives CDR1 SGHVS, CDR2 FQNEAQ. The CDR3 consists of 14 residues. V was clipped by 5 bases and J by 3 bases; unmatched bases: 5. The CDR3 is CASSEGLANYEQYF. In DNA form, the CDR3 reads TGTGCCAGCAGCGAGGGACTAGCCAACTACGAGCAGTACTTC.

This chain connects TRBV7-2 to TRBJ1-4; D might be TRBD1 (6 bases). CDR3 length equals 16 residues. In germline, CDR1 is SGHTA, CDR2 FQGNSA. The V end was cut by 1 base, the J end by 4 bases, with 13 bases between. Here the CDR3 reads CASSLVGSGVNEKLFF. CDR3 nucleotides: TGTGCCAGCAGCTTAGTTGGTTCAGGGGTTAATGAAAAACTGTTTTTT. Filled out from reference TRBV7-2 and TRBJ1-4, the complete variable domain reads GAGVSQSPSNKVTEKGKDVELRCDPISGHTALYWYRQSLGQGLEFLIYFQGNSAPDKSGLPSDRFSAERTGGSVSTLTIQRTQQEDSAVYLCASSLVGSGVNEKLFFGSGTQLSVL.

The chain has TRBV14 and TRBJ2-1, with TRBD2 matching 9 bases. CDR1 is SGHDN and CDR2 is FVKESK in the germline V gene. The CDR3 length is 13 residues. The ends lost 7 bases at V and 9 bases at J; junction bases unmatched: 7. The CDR3: CASMGGGASEQFF. The CDR3 DNA sequence: TGTGCCAGCATGGGCGGGGGGGCGAGTGAGCAGTTCTTC.

The chain employs TRBV5-1 and TRBJ1-3; D is ambiguous. Germline V gene sequence: CDR1 SGHRS, CDR2 YFSETQ. Trimming removed 0 bases at V and 0 bases at J, with 13 bases between. CDR3 length equals 17 residues. In DNA, the CDR3 is TGCGCCAGCAGCTTGGATAGTCTTCCGGTCTCTGGAAACACCATATATTTT. The encoded protein is CASSLDSLPVSGNTIYF.

The gene calls are TRBV24-1 and TRBJ2-3, with TRBD2 matching over 10 bases. The V gene's germline CDR1 is KGHDR and CDR2 SFDVKD. The CDR3 is 16 residues long. Germline trimming cut 3 bases from V and 3 bases from J; bases unmatched to any gene: 5. CDR3 coding DNA: TGTGCCACCAGTGATCCCGGACTAGCGGCTACAGATACGCAGTATTTT. It codes for CATSDPGLAATDTQYF.

The gene calls are TRBV4-2 and TRBJ2-2, with TRBD2 as a possible D gene (5 bases). The V gene lost 1 base and the J gene lost 6 bases, with 18 bases spanning the gap. The CDR3 extends over 17 amino acids. CDR1 and CDR2 (germline): LGHNA, YNFKEQ. CDR3 coding DNA: TGTGCCAGCAGCCAAGGTAAAAGCGGCGCCTGGGCCGGGGAGCTGTTTTTT. Translated: CASSQGKSGAWAGELFF.

CDR3 protein: CASSLDQRVSYEQYF. The CDR3 DNA sequence: TGTGCCAGCAGCTTAGATCAGCGGGTTAGCTACGAGCAGTACTTC. The chain carries TRBV7-2 and TRBJ2-7; D may be TRBD2 (6 bases). This CDR3 comprises 15 residues. Deletions cut 1 base from V and 3 bases from J, with 13 bases between. The germline CDR1 and CDR2 sequences are SGHTA and FQGNSA.

The chain links TRBV19 to TRBJ2-6; perhaps TRBD1 as D (6 bases). The CDR3 is 16 amino acids. Germline assignment: CDR1 LNHDA and CDR2 SQIVND (reference sequence). V dropped 0 bases and J dropped 1 base, with 7 bases sitting between them. The CDR3 sequence: CASSIEGASGANVLTF. CDR3 sequence (DNA): TGTGCCAGTAGTATAGAGGGGGCATCTGGGGCCAACGTCCTGACTTTC.

A single count supports this clone. The chain is built from TRBV5-1 and TRBJ1-6; 7 bases are shared with TRBD1. The CDR3 has 15 residues. The germline V gene has CDR1 SGHRS and CDR2 YFSETQ. J lost 5 bases, V lost 4 bases, and 6 bases had no gene match. CDR3 sequence reads: CASSISDRDNSPLHF. The CDR3 nucleotides are TGCGCCAGCAGCATATCCGACAGGGATAATTCACCCCTCCACTTT.

The chain couples TRBV7-2 to TRBJ2-1; 7 nucleotides agree with TRBD2. CDR1 SGHTA and CDR2 FQGNSA come from the germline V gene. J gave up 4 bases and V 8 bases, and 8 bases lay outside the gene matches. The CDR3 runs to 14 residues. The CDR3 DNA follows: TGTGCCAGCGCCTTAGCGGGCTTGTACAATGAGCAGTTCTTC. It encodes CASALAGLYNEQFF.

This clone was observed a handful of times. The chain couples TRBV4-1 to TRBJ2-3, with TRBD1 matching 7 bases. V was clipped by 3 bases and J by 1 base; unmatched bases: 4. Germline values: CDR1 MGHRA, CDR2 YSYEKL. The CDR3 spans 15 residues. CDR3 in amino acids: CASSQMDRRTDTQYF. The DNA for the CDR3 is TGCGCCAGCAGCCAGATGGACAGGCGCACAGATACGCAGTATTTT.